What follows are 9 T cell receptor beta chains derived from one specimen sequenced in a study of spatial heterogeneity in lung cancer. TCRdb redid the calling of the 5' RACE reads with MiXCR, one entry per CDR3 protein. The table records some 440 distinct CDR3 sequences, 10% of them present only once. Study-level findings and limits: Intratumoral expanded alpha and beta TCR counts were found to track tumor mutation counts.

Antigens for these TCRs are unknown. The time point denotes: sample taken at primary tumor resection. The sample in question was lung tumor tissue, obtained at surgery. These receptors originate from a male donor with early-stage non-small cell lung cancer.

In its sample, this clonotype ranks as large. The library was prepared for alpha chains; this beta chain is a stray read, so its frequency means little. The V call is TRBV10-3, the J call TRBJ1-2; D unresolved. The germline gives CDR1 ENHRY, CDR2 SYGVKD. CDR3 length: 12 residues. Trimming cost V 3 bases and J 5 bases, with 7 bases left between them. CDR3 in amino acids: CAISETEYGYTF. The CDR3 nucleotides read TGTGCCATCAGTGAAACAGAATATGGCTACACCTTC.

In regard to this clonotype: No conserved phenylalanine or tryptophan ends this CDR3, so it is likely a read error. No DNA is shown, since the ends of the CDR3 on it are uncertain; the CDR3 is the one TCRdb lists. This beta chain represents an off-target read in a library built for alpha chains; its size is of limited meaning. The chain joins TRBV20-1 to TRBJ1-1. CDR1 and CDR2 (germline): DFQATT, SNEGSKA (reference sequence). Termini included, the CDR3 measures 9 amino acids. The CDR3 is CSAGNTPPL.

In its sample, this clonotype is large. Since it is a stray read in a library aimed at alpha chains, this beta chain has a size that is not meaningful. The chain combines TRBV10-3 with TRBJ1-3; D unclear. Trimming removed 6 bases at V and 0 bases at J, with 6 bases between. Germline CDR1 and CDR2: ENHRY and SYGVKD. CDR3 length: 13 amino acids. CDR3 sequence: CAIRDNSGNTIYF. DNA for the CDR3: TGTGCCATCAGAGATAACTCTGGAAACACCATATATTTT.

This clonotype was seen a few times. Because the library targeted alpha chains, this beta chain is an off-target read whose size means little. DNA for the CDR3: TGTGCCAGCAGCCCTGGCAATGAGCAGTTCTTC. This gives the protein CASSPGNEQFF. The gene calls are TRBV4-2 and TRBJ2-1; D remains unclear. With 4 bases removed from V and 6 bases from J, the gap between germline ends came to 4 bases. The CDR3 length is 11 residues. Looked up from germline, CDR1 is LGHNA and CDR2 is YNFKEQ.

A few counts support this clonotype. This beta chain came through as a stray read in a library set up for alpha chains, and its size says little. The chain employs TRBV27 and TRBJ2-6; the D gene could be TRBD1 or TRBD2 (5 bases each). V lost 7 bases and J 0 bases, leaving 19 bases between the germline ends. Germline V CDR1 and CDR2: MNHEY, SMNVEV (reference sequence). This CDR3 has 18 residues. The CDR3 sequence is CASTRRGRIISGANVLTF. The CDR3 DNA reads TGTGCCAGCACCCGCCGGGGCAGGATAATCTCTGGGGCCAACGTCCTGACTTTC. The full variable domain, its missing parts supplied by reference TRBV27 and TRBJ2-6, is EAQVTQNPRYLITVTGKKLTVTCSQNMNHEYMSWYRQDPGLGLRQIYYSMNVEVTDKGDVPEGYKVSRKEKRNFPLILESPSPNQTSLYFCASTRRGRIISGANVLTFGAGSRLTVL.

Judged by abundance, this clonotype is medium-sized. The library was prepared for alpha chains; this beta chain is a stray read, so its frequency means little. V gene TRBV5-1 combines with J gene TRBJ2-3; TRBD1 might be the D (5 bases). Per the germline V gene, CDR1 is SGHRS and CDR2 is YFSETQ. There are 15 residues in the CDR3. V shed 0 bases and J shed 1 base, with 9 bases lying between them. In DNA form, the CDR3 reads TGCGCCAGCAGCTTGGCTGGGGCGGGCACAGATACGCAGTATTTT. Protein: CASSLAGAGTDTQYF.

By share, this clonotype counts as medium-sized. With the library built for alpha chains, this beta chain is off target and its frequency is not meaningful. The chain couples TRBV10-3 to TRBJ2-2; weak D call: TRBD1 (6 bases). CDR1 ENHRY and CDR2 SYGVKD come from the germline V gene. Trimming removed 8 bases at V and 2 bases at J, with 9 bases between. The CDR3 length is 13 residues. The CDR3 region is CAIPGQNTGELFF. The DNA of the CDR3 is TGTGCCATCCCGGGACAAAACACCGGGGAGCTGTTTTTT.

By proportion, this clonotype is large. This beta chain lies outside the target of a library built for alpha chains; its clone size means little. CDR3 in amino acids: CAISESGWTEAFF. In DNA form, the CDR3 reads TGTGCCATCAGTGAGTCAGGGTGGACTGAAGCTTTCTTT. The chain recombines TRBV10-3 with TRBJ1-1; D gene unclear. V was clipped by 0 bases and J by 5 bases, with 7 bases between them. CDR1 and CDR2 (germline): ENHRY, SYGVKD. The CDR3 totals 13 residues.

In regard to this clonotype: This may arise from a read error, as a much more abundant clone is one base away. The conserved final phenylalanine or tryptophan is absent from the CDR3, which likely points to a read error. This beta chain came through as a stray read in a library set up for alpha chains, and its size says little. The chain couples TRBV5-6 to TRBJ1-3; D is perhaps TRBD1 (5 bases). Germline V gene data show CDR1 as SGHDT and CDR2 as YYEEEE. The length of the CDR3 is 15 residues. V was pared by 0 bases and J by 0 bases, with 7 bases between. In DNA, the CDR3 is TGTGCCAGCAGCTTGGGACAGATCTCTGGAAACACCATATATTCT. Translation gives CASSLGQISGNTIYS.